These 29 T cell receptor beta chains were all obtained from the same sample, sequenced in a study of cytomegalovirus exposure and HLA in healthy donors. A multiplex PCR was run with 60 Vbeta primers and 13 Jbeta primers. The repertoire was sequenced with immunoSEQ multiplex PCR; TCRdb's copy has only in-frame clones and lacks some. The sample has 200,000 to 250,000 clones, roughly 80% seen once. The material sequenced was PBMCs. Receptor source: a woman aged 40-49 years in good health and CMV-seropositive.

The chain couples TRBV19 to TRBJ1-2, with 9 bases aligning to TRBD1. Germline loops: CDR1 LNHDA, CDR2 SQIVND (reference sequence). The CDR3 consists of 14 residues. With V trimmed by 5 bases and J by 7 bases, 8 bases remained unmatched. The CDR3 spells CASSSSGQGGGYTF. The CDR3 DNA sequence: TGTGCCAGTAGTTCCTCGGGACAGGGAGGTGGCTACACCTTC.

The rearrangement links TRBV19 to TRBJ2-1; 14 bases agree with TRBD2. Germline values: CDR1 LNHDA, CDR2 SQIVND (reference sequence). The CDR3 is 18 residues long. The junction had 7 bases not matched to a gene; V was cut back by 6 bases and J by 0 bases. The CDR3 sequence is CASRKGLAGANSYNEQFF. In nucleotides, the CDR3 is TGTGCCAGTAGAAAGGGACTAGCGGGGGCGAACTCCTACAATGAGCAGTTCTTC.

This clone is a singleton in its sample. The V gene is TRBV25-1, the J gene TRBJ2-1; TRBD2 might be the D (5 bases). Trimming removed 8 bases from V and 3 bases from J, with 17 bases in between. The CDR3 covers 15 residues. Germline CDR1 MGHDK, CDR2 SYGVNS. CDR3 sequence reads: CASGRLWGDYNEQFF. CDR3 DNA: TGTGCCAGCGGTCGCCTCTGGGGAGACTACAATGAGCAGTTCTTC.

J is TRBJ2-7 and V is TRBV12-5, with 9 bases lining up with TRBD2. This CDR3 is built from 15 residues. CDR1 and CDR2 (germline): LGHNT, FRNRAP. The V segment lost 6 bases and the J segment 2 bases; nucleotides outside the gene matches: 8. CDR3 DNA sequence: TGTGCTAGTGGCCCTGGCGGGGGGGCGCCCTACGAGCAGTACTTC. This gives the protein CASGPGGGAPYEQYF. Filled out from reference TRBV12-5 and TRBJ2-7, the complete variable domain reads DARVTQTPRHKVTEMGQEVTMRCQPILGHNTVFWYRQTMMQGLELLAYFRNRAPLDDSGMPKDRFSAEMPDATLATLKIQPSEPRDSAVYFCASGPGGGAPYEQYFGPGTRLTVT.

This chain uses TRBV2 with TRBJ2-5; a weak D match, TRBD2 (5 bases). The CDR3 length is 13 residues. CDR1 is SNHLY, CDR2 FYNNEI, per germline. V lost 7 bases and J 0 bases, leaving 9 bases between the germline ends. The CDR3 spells CASTQRYQETQYF. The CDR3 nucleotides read TGTGCCAGCACACAGCGGTACCAAGAGACCCAGTACTTC.

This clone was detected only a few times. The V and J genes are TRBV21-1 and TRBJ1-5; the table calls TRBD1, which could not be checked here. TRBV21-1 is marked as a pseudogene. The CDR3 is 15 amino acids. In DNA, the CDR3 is TGTGCCAGCAGCAAAGTTGACAGGGGGCATCAGCCCCAGCATTTT. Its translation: CASSKVDRGHQPQHF.

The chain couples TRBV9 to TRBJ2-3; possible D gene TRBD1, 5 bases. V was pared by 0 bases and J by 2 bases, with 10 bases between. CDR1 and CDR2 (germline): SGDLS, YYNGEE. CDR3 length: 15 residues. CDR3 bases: TGTGCCAGCAGCGTAGGAGCAGGGAACACAGATACGCAGTATTTT. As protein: CASSVGAGNTDTQYF.

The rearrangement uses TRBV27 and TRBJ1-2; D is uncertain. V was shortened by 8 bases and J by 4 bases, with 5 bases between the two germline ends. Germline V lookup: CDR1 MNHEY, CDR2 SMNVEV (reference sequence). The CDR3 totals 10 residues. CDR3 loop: CASGPYGYTF. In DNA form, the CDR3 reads TGTGCCAGCGGGCCCTATGGCTACACCTTC.

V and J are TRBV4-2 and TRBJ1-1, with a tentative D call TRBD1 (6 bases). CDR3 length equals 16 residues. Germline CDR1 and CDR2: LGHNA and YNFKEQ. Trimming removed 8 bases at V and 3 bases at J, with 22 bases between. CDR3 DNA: TGTGCCAGCGGACGTCCCGCAGGGGCCGTAGACACTGAAGCTTTCTTT. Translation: CASGRPAGAVDTEAFF.

CDR3 DNA sequence: TGTGCCAGCAGCCAAGAAGACGGGGGGTTCACAGATACGCAGTATTTT. As protein: CASSQEDGGFTDTQYF. The rearrangement joins TRBV4-2 to TRBJ2-3; 7 bases align to TRBD2. The junction had 5 bases not matched to a gene; V was cut back by 0 bases and J by 2 bases. CDR1 LGHNA and CDR2 YNFKEQ come from the germline V gene. The CDR3 extends over 16 amino acids.

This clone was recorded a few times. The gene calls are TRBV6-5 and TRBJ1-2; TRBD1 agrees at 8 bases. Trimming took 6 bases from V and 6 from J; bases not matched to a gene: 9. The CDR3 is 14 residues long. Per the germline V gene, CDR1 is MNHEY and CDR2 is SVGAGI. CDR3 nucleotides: TGTGCCAGCAGCCAGAGGACAGGGTTGGATGGCTACACCTTC. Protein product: CASSQRTGLDGYTF.

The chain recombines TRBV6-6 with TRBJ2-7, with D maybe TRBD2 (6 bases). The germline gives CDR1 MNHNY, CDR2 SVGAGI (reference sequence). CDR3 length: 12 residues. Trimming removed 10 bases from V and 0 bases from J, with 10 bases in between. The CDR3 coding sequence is TGTGCCACTAGGAGGGACTCCTACGAGCAGTACTTC. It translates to CATRRDSYEQYF.

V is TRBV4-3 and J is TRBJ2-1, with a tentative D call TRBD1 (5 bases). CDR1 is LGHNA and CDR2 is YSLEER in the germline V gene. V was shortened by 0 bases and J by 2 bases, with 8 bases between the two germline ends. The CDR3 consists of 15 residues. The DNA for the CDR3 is TGCGCCAGCAGCCAAGACAGGGCCACCTACAATGAGCAGTTCTTC. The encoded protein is CASSQDRATYNEQFF.

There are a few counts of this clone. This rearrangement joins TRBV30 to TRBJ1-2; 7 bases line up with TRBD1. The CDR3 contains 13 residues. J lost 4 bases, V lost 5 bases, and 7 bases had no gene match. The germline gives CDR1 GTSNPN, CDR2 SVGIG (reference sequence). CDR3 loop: CAWADRVPYGYTF. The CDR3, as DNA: TGTGCCTGGGCCGACAGGGTGCCCTATGGCTACACCTTC.

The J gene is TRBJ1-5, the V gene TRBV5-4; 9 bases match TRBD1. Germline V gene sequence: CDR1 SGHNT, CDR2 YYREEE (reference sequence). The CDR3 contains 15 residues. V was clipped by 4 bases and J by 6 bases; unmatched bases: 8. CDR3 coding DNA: TGTGCCAGCAGCCAACAGGGGGCCGGAGTTCAGCCCCAGCATTTT. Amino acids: CASSQQGAGVQPQHF.

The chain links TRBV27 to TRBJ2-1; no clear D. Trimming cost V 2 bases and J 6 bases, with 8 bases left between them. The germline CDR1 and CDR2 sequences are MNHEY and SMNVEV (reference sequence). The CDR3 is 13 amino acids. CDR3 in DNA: TGTGCCAGCAGTTTAGGTCAGGTCAATGAGCAGTTCTTC. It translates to CASSLGQVNEQFF.

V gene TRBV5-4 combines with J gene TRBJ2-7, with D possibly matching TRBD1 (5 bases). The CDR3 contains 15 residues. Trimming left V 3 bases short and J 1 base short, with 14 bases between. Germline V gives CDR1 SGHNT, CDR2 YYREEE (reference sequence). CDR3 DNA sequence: TGTGCCAGCAGCTCCTTCTCTGACAGATCCTACGAGCAGTACTTC. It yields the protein CASSSFSDRSYEQYF.

CDR3 in amino acids: CASSITVYSPLHF. The CDR3 DNA reads as TGTGCCAGCAGTATCACAGTGTATTCACCCCTCCACTTT. The V call is TRBV6-4, the J call TRBJ1-6, with D uncertain. This CDR3 comprises 13 residues. Germline CDR1 MRHNA, CDR2 SNTAGT. Trimming shortened V by 5 bases and J by 8 bases, and 10 bases separated the two germline ends.

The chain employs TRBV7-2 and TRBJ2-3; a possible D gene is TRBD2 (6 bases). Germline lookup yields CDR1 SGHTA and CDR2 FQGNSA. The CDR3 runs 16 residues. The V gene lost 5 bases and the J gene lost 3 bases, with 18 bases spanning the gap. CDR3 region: CASSPVAGWMTDTQYF. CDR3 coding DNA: TGTGCCAGCAGCCCCGTGGCGGGGTGGATGACAGATACGCAGTATTTT. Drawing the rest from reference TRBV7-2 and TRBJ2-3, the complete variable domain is GAGVSQSPSNKVTEKGKDVELRCDPISGHTALYWYRQSLGQGLEFLIYFQGNSAPDKSGLPSDRFSAERTGGSVSTLTIQRTQQEDSAVYLCASSPVAGWMTDTQYFGPGTRLTVL.

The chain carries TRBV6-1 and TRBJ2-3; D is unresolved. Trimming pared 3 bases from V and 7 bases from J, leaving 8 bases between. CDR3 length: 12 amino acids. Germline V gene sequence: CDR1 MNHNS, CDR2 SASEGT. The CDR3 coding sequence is TGTGCCAGCAGTGACTCTTCCTATACGCAGTATTTT. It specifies CASSDSSYTQYF.

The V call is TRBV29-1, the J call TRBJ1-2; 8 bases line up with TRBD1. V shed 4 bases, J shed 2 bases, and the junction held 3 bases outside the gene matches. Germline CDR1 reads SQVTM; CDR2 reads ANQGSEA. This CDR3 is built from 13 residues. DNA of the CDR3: TGCAGCGTTGTGGACAGGGCCAACTATGGCTACACCTTC. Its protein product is CSVVDRANYGYTF.

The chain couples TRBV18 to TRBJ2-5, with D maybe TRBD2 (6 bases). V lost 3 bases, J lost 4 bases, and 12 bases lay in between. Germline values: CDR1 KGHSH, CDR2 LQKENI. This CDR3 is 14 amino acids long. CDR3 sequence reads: CASSPRGRGETQYF. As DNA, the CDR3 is TGTGCCAGCTCACCCCGGGGGAGAGGAGAGACCCAGTACTTC. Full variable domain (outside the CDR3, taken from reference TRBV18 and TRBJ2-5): NAGVMQNPRHLVRRRGQEARLRCSPMKGHSHVYWYRQLPEEGLKFMVYLQKENIIDESGMPKERFSAEFPKEGPSILRIQQVVRGDSAAYFCASSPRGRGETQYFGPGTRLLVL.

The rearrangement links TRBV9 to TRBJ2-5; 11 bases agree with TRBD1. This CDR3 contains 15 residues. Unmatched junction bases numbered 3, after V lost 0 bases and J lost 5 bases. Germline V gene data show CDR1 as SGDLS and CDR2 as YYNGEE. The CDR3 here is CASSVGGTGGETQYF. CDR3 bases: TGTGCCAGCAGCGTAGGCGGGACAGGGGGGGAGACCCAGTACTTC.

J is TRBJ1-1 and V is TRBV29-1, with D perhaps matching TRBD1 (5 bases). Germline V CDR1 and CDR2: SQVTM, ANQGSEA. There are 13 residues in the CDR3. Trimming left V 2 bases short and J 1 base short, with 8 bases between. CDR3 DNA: TGCAGCGTTGAACATAGGGGGAACACTGAAGCTTTCTTT. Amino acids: CSVEHRGNTEAFF. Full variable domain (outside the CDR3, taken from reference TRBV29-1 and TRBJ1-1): SAVISQKPSRDICQRGTSLTIQCQVDSQVTMMFWYRQQPGQSLTLIATANQGSEATYESGFVIDKFPISRPNLTFSTLTVSNMSPEDSSIYLCSVEHRGNTEAFFGQGTRLTVV.

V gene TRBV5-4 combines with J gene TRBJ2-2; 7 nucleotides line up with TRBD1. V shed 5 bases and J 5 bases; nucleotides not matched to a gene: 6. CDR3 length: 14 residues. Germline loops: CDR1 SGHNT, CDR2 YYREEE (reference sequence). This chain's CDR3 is CASRPGQTTGELFF. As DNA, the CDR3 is TGTGCCAGCAGGCCGGGACAGACAACCGGGGAGCTGTTTTTT.

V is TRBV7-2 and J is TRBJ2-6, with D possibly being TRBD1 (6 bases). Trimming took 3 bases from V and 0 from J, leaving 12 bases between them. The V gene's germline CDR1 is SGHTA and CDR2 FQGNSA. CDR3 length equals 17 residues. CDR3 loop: CASSFVTGFSGANVLTF. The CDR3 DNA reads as TGTGCCAGCAGCTTTGTAACAGGGTTCTCTGGGGCCAACGTCCTGACTTTC.

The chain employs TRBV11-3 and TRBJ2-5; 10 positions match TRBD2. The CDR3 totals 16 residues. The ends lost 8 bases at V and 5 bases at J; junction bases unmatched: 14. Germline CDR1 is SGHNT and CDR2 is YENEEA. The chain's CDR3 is CASLVGTGTSAETQYF. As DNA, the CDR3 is TGTGCCAGCTTAGTGGGGACCGGGACTAGCGCGGAGACCCAGTACTTC.

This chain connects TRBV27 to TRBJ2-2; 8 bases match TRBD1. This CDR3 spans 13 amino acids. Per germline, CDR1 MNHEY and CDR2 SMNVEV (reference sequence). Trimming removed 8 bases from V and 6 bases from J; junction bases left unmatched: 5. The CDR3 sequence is CASGQGWSGELFF. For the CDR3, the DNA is TGTGCCAGCGGACAGGGTTGGTCCGGGGAGCTGTTTTTT.

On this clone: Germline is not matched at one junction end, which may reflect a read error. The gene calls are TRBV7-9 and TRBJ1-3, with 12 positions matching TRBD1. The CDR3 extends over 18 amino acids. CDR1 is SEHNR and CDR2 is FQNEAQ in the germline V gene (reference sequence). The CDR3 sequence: CSSSLITGTGGTGNTIYF. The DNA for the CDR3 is TGTTCCAGCAGCTTAATAACCGGGACAGGGGGCACTGGAAACACCATATATTTT.